This TCR beta chain was identified in a study of cytomegalovirus exposure and HLA in healthy donors. Study-level points and caveats: The study put 150 to 200 TCR beta chains on its list as cytomegalovirus-associated. Most TCR sequences were uncommon, yet certain public TCRs appeared in many donors. As confirmed in vitro, a few CMV-associated chains were specific for CMV antigens. The TCR clusters that emerged in the first cohort tended, a later analysis found, to co-occur in the roughly 110 validation repertoires.

Libraries were prepared by immunoSEQ multiplex PCR; TCRdb keeps only in-frame clonotypes and omits some of them. The profile shows 150,000 or so clones, 75% to 90% of them singletons. The V gene end was trimmed by 5 bases and the J gene end by 3 bases; junction bases not matched to a gene: 2. Per germline, CDR1 SEHNR and CDR2 FQNEAQ (reference sequence). This CDR3 is built from 14 residues. As regards this clone: Its specificity is not known.

Sequencing used PBMCs. This receptor was obtained from a woman under 40 in good health and CMV-seropositive. The V and J genes are TRBV7-9 and TRBJ2-5, with 11 bases fitting TRBD2. The CDR3 region is CASSKLAGEETQYF. As DNA, the CDR3 is TGTGCCAGCAGCAAACTAGCGGGAGAAGAGACCCAGTACTTC.